Below, 16 T cell receptor beta chains from the same sample are listed, as sequenced in a study of blood T cells in healthy people across ages (dated by TCRdb to 2013 to 2016). To prepare the library, 5' RACE was applied. Sequencing used an Illumina HiSeq 2500. A second PCR of about 6 to 11 cycles was run with a J-beta primer mix and a sample-barcoded 5' primer. TCRdb trimmed public reads at Q25 via fastp, called clones via MiXCR and kept in-frame beta chains. Every entry covers one CDR3 protein and lists the most common genes and DNA from its rows. This sample is represented by roughly 560,000 distinct CDR3 sequences; around 24% of them were singletons. Just over 8.5% of the sample goes to the ten largest clones. This sample was shared with a second study, whose subject was T cells of mothers and their children.

The sample taken for sequencing was blood. These receptors came from a boy younger than 18 in good health.

This clonotype showed up just a few times. The chain combines TRBV7-9 with TRBJ2-3; the D is unclear. V was shortened by 8 bases and J by 6 bases, with 12 bases between the two germline ends. The CDR3 is 12 residues long. From germline, CDR1 is SEHNR and CDR2 FQNEAQ (reference sequence). CDR3 loop: CASSSESDTQYF. CDR3 bases: TGTGCCAGCTCATCAGAGTCTGATACGCAGTATTTT.

This clonotype was seen repeatedly, ten times or more. This sequence joins TRBV20-1 and TRBJ1-1, with D possibly being TRBD1 (5 bases). Trimming took off 1 base at V and 4 bases at J, with 10 bases between the two ends. Germline V lookup: CDR1 DFQATT, CDR2 SNEGSKA (reference sequence). The CDR3 sequence is 13 residues long. The chain's CDR3 is CSARVVGLTEAFF. The CDR3 DNA sequence: TGCAGTGCTAGAGTGGTGGGGCTCACTGAAGCTTTCTTT.

This clonotype was picked up a small number of times. The J gene is TRBJ2-1, the V gene TRBV21-1; no check of the table's D call, TRBD2, against the DNA was made. The J call may be mistaken, given a closer DNA end match to TRBJ2-7. TRBV21-1 is a pseudogene locus. This CDR3 spans 18 amino acids. CDR3 residues: CASSLRKASGDLLLEQYF. The DNA for the CDR3 is TGTGCCAGCAGCCTCCGCAAGGCTAGCGGGGACCTCCTACTAGAGCAGTACTTC.

The CDR3, as DNA: TGTGCCATCAGTGAGCAGGAGAACACTGAAGCTTTCTTT. It translates to CAISEQENTEAFF. The rearrangement links TRBV10-3 to TRBJ1-1; D is ambiguous. V lost 2 bases, J lost 1 base, and 5 bases lay in between. The CDR3 consists of 13 residues. Germline V gives CDR1 ENHRY, CDR2 SYGVKD.

The genes are TRBV12-3 or TRBV12-4 and TRBJ1-5; D might be TRBD1 (5 bases). The CDR3 covers 13 residues. Deletions cut 5 bases from V and 3 bases from J, with 8 bases between. The CDR3 here is CASSEGLNQPQHF. As DNA, the CDR3 is TGTGCCAGCAGTGAGGGACTCAATCAGCCCCAGCATTTT.

The chain links TRBV28 to TRBJ1-1, with D tentatively TRBD1 (6 bases). The V gene lost 3 bases and the J gene lost 5 bases, with 13 bases spanning the gap. Germline V CDR1 and CDR2: MDHEN, SYDVKM. The CDR3 consists of 14 residues. The CDR3 DNA sequence: TGTGCCAGCAGTTTGGCGGGGGGCTATACTGAAGCTTTCTTT. Its translation: CASSLAGGYTEAFF.

CDR3 nucleotide sequence: TGTGCCAGCAGCTTAAGTTCCTATGGCTACACCTTC. It encodes CASSLSSYGYTF. The chain joins TRBV7-2 to TRBJ1-2; no definite D call. Germline V gene lookup returns CDR1 SGHTA and CDR2 FQGNSA. The CDR3 is 12 residues long. Trimming pared 2 bases from V and 4 bases from J, leaving 5 bases between.

The chain links TRBV5-1 to TRBJ2-5, with 15 bases matching TRBD2. With 4 bases clipped from V and 1 base from J, the junction kept 5 bases outside the gene matches. The CDR3 consists of 17 residues. CDR1 and CDR2 from the germline V gene are SGHRS and YFSETQ. In nucleotides, the CDR3 is TGCGCCAGCAGCAGCAGGACTAGCGGGGGGGCCCAAGAGACCCAGTACTTC. It encodes CASSSRTSGGAQETQYF. The complete variable domain, with remaining parts taken from reference TRBV5-1 and TRBJ2-5, reads KAGVTQTPRYLIKTRGQQVTLSCSPISGHRSVSWYQQTPGQGLQFLFEYFSETQRNKGNFPGRFSGRQFSNSRSEMNVSTLELGDSALYLCASSSRTSGGAQETQYFGPGTRLLVL.

The rearrangement links TRBV5-1 to TRBJ2-7; 7 bases match TRBD1. The CDR3 consists of 14 residues. V was clipped by 5 bases and J by 3 bases; unmatched bases: 8. Germline CDR1 and CDR2: SGHRS and YFSETQ. The DNA for the CDR3 is TGCGCCAGCAGGTCCCCGGGGACAGACTACGAGCAGTACTTC. This codes for CASRSPGTDYEQYF.

The sample holds a few counts of this clonotype. The J gene is TRBJ2-1, the V gene TRBV3-1; the match to TRBD2 covers 11 bases. The trim removed 4 bases at V and 2 bases at J, leaving 13 bases unmatched. Germline-derived CDR1 and CDR2 are LGHDT and YNNKEL (reference sequence). The CDR3 loop spans 19 amino acids. The CDR3 protein is CASSPSAVAGGPTYNEQFF. CDR3 bases: TGTGCCAGCAGCCCTTCGGCGGTAGCGGGGGGGCCGACCTACAATGAGCAGTTCTTC.

The chain combines TRBV3-1 with TRBJ2-2; D gene uncertain. This CDR3 is built from 16 residues. V was trimmed by 0 bases and J by 5 bases, leaving 13 bases between them. Per germline, CDR1 LGHDT and CDR2 YNNKEL (reference sequence). CDR3 protein: CASSQETVTLTGELFF. The CDR3 DNA is TGTGCCAGCAGCCAAGAAACAGTAACGCTAACCGGGGAGCTGTTTTTT.

This clonotype has a handful of counts. This CDR3 is CASSYNAPGTSGIEQYF. In DNA, the CDR3 is TGTGCCAGCAGCTATAACGCTCCCGGGACTAGCGGGATCGAGCAGTACTTC. The J gene is TRBJ2-7, the V gene TRBV7-6, with TRBD2 matching over 13 bases. Trimming at V came to 4 bases and at J to 6 bases, leaving 12 bases not matched to a gene. CDR1 is SGHVS and CDR2 is FNYEAQ in the germline V gene. The CDR3 runs 17 residues.

This clonotype came up a few times. This rearrangement joins TRBV21-1 to TRBJ2-7; TRBD2 is taken as the D call from the table, unchecked against the DNA. TRBV21-1 is a documented pseudogene. The CDR3 spans 18 residues. For the CDR3, the DNA is TGTGCCAGCAGCAAAACCCGGACAGGACTAGCGGGAGGCTACGAGCAGTACTTC. It is translated as CASSKTRTGLAGGYEQYF.

The J gene is TRBJ2-2, the V gene TRBV4-3; D uncertain. The CDR3 loop spans 17 amino acids. The germline V and J ends were trimmed by 1 base and 0 bases, with 12 bases remaining between them. Germline CDR1 is LGHNA and CDR2 is YSLEER. CDR3 coding DNA: TGCGCCAGCAGCCAAGTAGGCAACACCGCGAACACCGGGGAGCTGTTTTTT. This translates into CASSQVGNTANTGELFF.

This clonotype showed up just a few times. The chain combines TRBV28 with TRBJ2-5; weak D call: TRBD1 (7 bases). From germline, CDR1 is MDHEN and CDR2 SYDVKM. The V end was cut by 0 bases, the J end by 5 bases, with 19 bases between. This CDR3 contains 17 residues. Written as DNA, the CDR3 is TGTGCCAGCAGTTTATGGCAGTTGGAGGGGGCAGGGGAGACCCAGTACTTC. Protein sequence: CASSLWQLEGAGETQYF.

The rearrangement links TRBV6-5 to TRBJ2-2; 12 nucleotides agree with TRBD2. Germline values: CDR1 MNHEY, CDR2 SVGAGI. The CDR3 is 21 amino acids. V lost 1 base, J lost 3 bases, and 15 bases stayed unmatched. CDR3 sequence: CASSYFPPRTSGVLYTGELFF. In nucleotides, the CDR3 is TGTGCCAGCAGTTACTTTCCCCCTCGGACTAGCGGGGTGTTATACACCGGGGAGCTGTTTTTT.